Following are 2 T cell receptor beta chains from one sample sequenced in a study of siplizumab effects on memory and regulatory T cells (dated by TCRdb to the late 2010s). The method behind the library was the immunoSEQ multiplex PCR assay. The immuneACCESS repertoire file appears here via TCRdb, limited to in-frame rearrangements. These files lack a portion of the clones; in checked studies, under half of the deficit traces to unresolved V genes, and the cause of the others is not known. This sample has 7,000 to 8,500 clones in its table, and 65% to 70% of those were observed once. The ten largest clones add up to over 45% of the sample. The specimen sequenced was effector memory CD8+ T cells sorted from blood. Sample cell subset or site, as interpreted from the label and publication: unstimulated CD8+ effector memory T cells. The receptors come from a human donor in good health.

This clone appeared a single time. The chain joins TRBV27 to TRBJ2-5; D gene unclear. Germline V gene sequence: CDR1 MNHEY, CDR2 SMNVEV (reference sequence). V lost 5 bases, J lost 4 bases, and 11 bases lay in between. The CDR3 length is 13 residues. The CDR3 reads CASSQPRGETQYF. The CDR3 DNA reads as TGTGCCAGCAGTCAACCCCGCGGAGAGACCCAGTACTTC.

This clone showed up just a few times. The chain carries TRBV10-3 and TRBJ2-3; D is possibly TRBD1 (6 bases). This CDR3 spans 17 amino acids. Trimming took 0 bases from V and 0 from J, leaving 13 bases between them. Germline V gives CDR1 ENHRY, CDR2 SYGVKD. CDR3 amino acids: CAISESRGHPSTDTQYF. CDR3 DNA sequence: TGTGCCATCAGTGAGTCCAGGGGACACCCTAGCACAGATACGCAGTATTTT.